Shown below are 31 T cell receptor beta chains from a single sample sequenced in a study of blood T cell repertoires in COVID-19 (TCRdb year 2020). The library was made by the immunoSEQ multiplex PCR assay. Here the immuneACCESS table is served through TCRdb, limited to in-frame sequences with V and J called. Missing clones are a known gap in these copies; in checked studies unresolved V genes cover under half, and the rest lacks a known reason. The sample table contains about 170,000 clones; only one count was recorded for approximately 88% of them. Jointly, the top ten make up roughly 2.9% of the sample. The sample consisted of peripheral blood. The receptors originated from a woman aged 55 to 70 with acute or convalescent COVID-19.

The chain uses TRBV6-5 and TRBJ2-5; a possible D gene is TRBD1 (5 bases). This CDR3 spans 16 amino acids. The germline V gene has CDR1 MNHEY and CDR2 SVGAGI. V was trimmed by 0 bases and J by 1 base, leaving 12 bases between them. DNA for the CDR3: TGTGCCAGCAGTTACTCAGGGGTGGGGCTCCAAGAGACCCAGTACTTC. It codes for CASSYSGVGLQETQYF.

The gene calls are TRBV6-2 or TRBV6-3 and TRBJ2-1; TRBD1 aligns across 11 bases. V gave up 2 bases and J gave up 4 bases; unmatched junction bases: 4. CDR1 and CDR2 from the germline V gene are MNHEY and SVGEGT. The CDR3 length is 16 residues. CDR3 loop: CASSYDGTGGYNEQFF. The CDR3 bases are TGTGCCAGCAGTTACGACGGGACAGGGGGTTACAATGAGCAGTTCTTC.

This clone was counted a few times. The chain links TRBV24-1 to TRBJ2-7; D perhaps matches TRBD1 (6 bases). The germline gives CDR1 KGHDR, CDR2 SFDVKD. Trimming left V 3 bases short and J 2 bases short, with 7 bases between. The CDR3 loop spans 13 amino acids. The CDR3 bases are TGTGCCACCAGTGATCAGGGGACCTACGAGCAGTACTTC. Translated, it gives CATSDQGTYEQYF.

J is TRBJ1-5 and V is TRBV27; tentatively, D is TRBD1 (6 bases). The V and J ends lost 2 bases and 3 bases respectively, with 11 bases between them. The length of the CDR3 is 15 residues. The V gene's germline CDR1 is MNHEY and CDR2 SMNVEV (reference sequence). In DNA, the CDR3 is TGTGCCAGCAGTTTACACGGACAGACCAATCAGCCCCAGCATTTT. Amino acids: CASSLHGQTNQPQHF.

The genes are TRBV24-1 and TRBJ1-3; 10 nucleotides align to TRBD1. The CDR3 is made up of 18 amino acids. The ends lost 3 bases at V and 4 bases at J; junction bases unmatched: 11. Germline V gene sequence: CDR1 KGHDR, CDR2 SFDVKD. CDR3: CATSDRIDRGQKGNTIYF. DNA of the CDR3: TGTGCCACCAGTGATCGCATCGACAGGGGGCAAAAAGGAAACACCATATATTTT.

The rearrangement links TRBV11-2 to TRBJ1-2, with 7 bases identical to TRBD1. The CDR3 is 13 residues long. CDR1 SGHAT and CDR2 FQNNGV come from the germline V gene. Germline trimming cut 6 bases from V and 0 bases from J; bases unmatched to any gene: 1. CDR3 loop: CASSGTANYGYTF. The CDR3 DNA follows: TGTGCCAGCAGTGGGACAGCTAACTATGGCTACACCTTC.

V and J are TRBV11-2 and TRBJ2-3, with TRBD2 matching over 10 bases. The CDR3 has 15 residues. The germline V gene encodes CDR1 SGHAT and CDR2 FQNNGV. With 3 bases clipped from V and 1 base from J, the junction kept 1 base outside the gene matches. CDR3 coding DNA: TGTGCCAGCAGCTTCCTAGCGGGGGGCACAGATACGCAGTATTTT. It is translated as CASSFLAGGTDTQYF.

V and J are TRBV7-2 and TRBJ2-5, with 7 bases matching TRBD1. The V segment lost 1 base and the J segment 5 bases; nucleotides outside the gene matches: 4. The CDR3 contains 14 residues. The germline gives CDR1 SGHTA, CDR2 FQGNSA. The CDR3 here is CASSLEGAWETQYF. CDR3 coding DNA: TGTGCCAGCAGCTTAGAGGGGGCCTGGGAGACCCAGTACTTC.

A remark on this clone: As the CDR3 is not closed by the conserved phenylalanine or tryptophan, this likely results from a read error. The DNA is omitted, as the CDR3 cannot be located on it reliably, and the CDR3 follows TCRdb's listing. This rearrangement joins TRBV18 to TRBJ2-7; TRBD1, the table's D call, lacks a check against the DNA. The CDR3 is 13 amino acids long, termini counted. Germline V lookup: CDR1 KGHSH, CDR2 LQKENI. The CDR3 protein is CASSSDSFTYLGL.

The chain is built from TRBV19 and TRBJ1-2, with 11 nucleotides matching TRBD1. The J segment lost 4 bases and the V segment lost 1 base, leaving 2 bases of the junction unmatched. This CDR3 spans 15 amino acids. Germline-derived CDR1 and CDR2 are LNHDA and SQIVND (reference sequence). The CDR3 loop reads CASSIGTGGTYGYTF. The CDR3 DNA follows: TGTGCCAGTAGTATAGGGACAGGGGGCACCTATGGCTACACCTTC.

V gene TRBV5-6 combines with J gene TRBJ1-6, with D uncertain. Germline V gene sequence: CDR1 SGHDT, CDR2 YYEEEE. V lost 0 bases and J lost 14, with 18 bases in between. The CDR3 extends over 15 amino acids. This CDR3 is CASSLAGGILPALHF. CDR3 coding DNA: TGTGCCAGCAGCTTGGCCGGAGGGATTCTCCCGGCCCTCCACTTT.

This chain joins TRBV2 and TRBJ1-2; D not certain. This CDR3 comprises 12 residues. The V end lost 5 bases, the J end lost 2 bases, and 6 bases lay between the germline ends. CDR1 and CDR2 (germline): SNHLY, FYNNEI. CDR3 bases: TGTGCCAGCAGTTCGGGGAACTATGGCTACACCTTC. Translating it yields CASSSGNYGYTF.

The chain's CDR3 is CASSLVAWGRETQYF. The CDR3 DNA follows: TGTGCCAGCAGCTTAGTAGCTTGGGGCAGGGAGACCCAGTACTTC. V usage is TRBV11-3 and J usage is TRBJ2-5; D is perhaps TRBD1 (5 bases). V lost 1 base, J lost 5 bases, and 14 bases lay in between. Germline lookup yields CDR1 SGHNT and CDR2 YENEEA. There are 15 residues in the CDR3.

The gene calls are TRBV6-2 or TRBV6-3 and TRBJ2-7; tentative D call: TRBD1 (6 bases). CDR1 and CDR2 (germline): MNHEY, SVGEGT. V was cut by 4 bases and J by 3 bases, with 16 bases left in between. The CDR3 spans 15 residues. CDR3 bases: TGTGCCAGCAGTTCATCTAAGACAGGTCACTACGAGCAGTACTTC. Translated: CASSSSKTGHYEQYF.

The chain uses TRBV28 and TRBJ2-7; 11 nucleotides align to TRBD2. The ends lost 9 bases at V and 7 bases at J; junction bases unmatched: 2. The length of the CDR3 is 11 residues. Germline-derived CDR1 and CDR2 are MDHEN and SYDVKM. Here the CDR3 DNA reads TGTGCCAGTCGACTAGCGGGGGAGCAGTACTTC. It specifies CASRLAGEQYF.

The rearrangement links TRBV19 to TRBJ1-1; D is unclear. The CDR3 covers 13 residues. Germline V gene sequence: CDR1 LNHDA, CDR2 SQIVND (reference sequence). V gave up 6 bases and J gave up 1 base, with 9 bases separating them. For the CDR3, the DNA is TGTGCCAGTAGGACTACAGCGAACACTGAAGCTTTCTTT. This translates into CASRTTANTEAFF.

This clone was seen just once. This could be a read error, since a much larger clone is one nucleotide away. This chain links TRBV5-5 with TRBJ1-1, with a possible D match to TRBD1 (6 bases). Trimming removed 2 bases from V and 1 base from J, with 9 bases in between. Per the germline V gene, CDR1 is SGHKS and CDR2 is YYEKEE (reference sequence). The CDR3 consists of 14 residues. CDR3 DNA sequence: TGTGCCAGCAGCTTCCAGGGGTCGAACACTGAAGCTTTCTTT. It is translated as CASSFQGSNTEAFF.

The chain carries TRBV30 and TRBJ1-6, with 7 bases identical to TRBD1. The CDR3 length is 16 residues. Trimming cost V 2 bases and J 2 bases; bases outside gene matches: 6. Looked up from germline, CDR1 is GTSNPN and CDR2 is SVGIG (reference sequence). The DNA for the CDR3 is TGTGCCTGGAGTAGACAGGGTATGGCCTATAATTCACCCCTCCACTTT. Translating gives CAWSRQGMAYNSPLHF.

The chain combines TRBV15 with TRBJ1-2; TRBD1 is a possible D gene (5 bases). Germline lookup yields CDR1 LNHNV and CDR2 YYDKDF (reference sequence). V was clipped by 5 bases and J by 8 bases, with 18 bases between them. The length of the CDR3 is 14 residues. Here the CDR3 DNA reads TGTGCCACCAGCGTCCCCCTAAGCGGGGGAGGCTACACCTTC. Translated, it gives CATSVPLSGGGYTF.

The CDR3 DNA reads as TGCGCCAGCAGTAACCAGGGGATACATCAGCCCCAGCATTTT. This encodes CASSNQGIHQPQHF. The V and J genes are TRBV4-1 and TRBJ1-5, with a weak D call TRBD1 (6 bases). This CDR3 is built from 14 residues. V was clipped by 6 bases and J by 5 bases, with 14 bases between them. The germline CDR1 and CDR2 sequences are MGHRA and YSYEKL.

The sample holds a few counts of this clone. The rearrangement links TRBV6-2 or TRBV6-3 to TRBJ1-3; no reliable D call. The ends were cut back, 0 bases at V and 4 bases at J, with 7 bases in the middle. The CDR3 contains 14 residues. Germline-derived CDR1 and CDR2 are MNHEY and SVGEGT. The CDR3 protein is CASSYSLQGNTIYF. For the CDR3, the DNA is TGTGCCAGCAGTTACTCGTTACAGGGAAACACCATATATTTT.

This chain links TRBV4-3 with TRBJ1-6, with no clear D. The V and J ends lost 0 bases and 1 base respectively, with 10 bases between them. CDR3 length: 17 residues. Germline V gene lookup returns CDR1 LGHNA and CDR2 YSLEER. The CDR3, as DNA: TGCGCCAGCAGCCAAGATTTGGGGAGGTCCTATAATTCACCCCTCCACTTT. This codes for CASSQDLGRSYNSPLHF.

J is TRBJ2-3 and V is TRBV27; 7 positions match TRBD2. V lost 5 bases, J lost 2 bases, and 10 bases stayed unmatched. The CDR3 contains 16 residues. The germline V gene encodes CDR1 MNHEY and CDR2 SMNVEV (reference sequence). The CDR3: CASSPATGLPTDTQYF. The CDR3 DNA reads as TGTGCCAGCAGTCCCGCAACGGGACTACCCACAGATACGCAGTATTTT.

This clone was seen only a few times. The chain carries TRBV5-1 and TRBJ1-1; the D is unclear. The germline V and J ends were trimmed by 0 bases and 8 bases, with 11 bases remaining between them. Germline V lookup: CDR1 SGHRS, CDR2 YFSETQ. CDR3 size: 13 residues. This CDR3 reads CASSLGPAAEAFF. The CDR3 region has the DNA TGCGCCAGCAGCTTGGGACCCGCGGCGGAAGCTTTCTTT.

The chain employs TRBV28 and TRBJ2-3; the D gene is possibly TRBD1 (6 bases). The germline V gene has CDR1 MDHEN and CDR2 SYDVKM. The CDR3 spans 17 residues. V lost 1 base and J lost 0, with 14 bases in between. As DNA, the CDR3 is TGTGCCAGCAGTTTATTTTATCAAGGGACAAGCACAGATACGCAGTATTTT. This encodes CASSLFYQGTSTDTQYF.

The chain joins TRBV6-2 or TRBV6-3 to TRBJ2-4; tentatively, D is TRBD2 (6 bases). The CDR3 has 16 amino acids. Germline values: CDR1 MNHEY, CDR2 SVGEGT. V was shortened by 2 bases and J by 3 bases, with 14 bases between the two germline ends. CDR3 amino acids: CASSYGGWKGKNIQYF. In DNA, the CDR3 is TGTGCCAGCAGTTACGGGGGGTGGAAAGGCAAAAACATTCAGTACTTC.

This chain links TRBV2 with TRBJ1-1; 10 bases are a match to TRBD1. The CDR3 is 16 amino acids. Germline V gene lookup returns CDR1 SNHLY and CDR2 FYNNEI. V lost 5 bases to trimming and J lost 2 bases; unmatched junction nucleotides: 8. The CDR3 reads CASSRDRGTPNTEAFF. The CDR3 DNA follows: TGTGCCAGCAGTCGGGACAGGGGTACTCCAAACACTGAAGCTTTCTTT.

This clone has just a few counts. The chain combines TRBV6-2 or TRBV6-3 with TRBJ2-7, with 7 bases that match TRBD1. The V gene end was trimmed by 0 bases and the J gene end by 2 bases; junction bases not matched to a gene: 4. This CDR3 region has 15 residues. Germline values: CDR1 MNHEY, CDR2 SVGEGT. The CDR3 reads CASSYSRTGAYEQYF. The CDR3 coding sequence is TGTGCCAGCAGTTACTCGAGAACAGGGGCCTACGAGCAGTACTTC.

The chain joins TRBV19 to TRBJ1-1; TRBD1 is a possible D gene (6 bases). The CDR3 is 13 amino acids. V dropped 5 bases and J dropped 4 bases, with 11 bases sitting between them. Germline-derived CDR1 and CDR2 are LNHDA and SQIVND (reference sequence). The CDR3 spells CASSDNRATEAFF. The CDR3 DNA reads TGTGCCAGTAGTGATAACAGGGCCACTGAAGCTTTCTTT.

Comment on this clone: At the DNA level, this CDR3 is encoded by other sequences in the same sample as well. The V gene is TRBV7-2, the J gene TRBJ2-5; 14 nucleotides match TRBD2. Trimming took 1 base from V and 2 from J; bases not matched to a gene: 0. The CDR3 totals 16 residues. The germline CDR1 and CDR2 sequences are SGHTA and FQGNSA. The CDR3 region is CASSLGLAGGQETQYF. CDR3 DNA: TGTGCCAGCAGCTTAGGACTAGCGGGGGGGCAAGAGACCCAGTACTTC.

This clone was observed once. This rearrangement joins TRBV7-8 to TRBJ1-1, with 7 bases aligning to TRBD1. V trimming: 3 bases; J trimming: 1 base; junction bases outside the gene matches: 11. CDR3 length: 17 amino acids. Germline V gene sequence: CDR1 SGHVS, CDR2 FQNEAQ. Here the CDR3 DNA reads TGTGCCAGCAGCTTGTCACAGGGGACAAGGGCGAACACTGAAGCTTTCTTT. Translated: CASSLSQGTRANTEAFF.